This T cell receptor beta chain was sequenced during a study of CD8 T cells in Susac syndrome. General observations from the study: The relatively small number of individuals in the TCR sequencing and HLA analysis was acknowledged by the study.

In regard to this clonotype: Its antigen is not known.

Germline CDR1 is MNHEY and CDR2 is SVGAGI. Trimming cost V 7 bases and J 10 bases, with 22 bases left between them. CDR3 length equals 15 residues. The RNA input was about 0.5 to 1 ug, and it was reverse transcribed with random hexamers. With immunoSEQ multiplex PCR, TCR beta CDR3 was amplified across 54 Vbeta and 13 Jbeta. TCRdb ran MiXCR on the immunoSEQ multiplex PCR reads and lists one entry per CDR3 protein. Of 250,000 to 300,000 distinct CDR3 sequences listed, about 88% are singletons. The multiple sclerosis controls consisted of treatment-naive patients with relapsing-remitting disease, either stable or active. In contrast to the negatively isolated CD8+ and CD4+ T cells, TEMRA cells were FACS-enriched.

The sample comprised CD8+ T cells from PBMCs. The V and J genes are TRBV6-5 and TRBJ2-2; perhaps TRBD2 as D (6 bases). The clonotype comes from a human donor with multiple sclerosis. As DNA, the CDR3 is TGTGCCAGCACCGGGAGCGGATCGCCCGAGGTGGAGCTGTTTTTT. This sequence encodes CASTGSGSPEVELFF.